A selection of T cell receptor beta chains follows, all from one sample in a study of long-term antiretroviral therapy in people with HIV. Data came from immunoSEQ multiplex PCR; TCRdb stores just in-frame clones and leaves some out. The data contain around 17,000 clones, around 89% of them singletons. This specimen consisted of unsorted PBMCs, obtained 6.9 years after starting antiretroviral therapy. These receptors came from a man aged 50 or older with HIV. The CDR3 runs from the conserved cysteine through the conserved F or W.

v_gene,j_gene,CDR3aa
TRBV14,TRBJ2-5,CASSQVGQETQYF
TRBV28,TRBJ1-4,CASSFTVTNEKLFF
TRBV5-1,TRBJ2-5,CASSLEGRQETQYF
TRBV9,TRBJ2-1,CASSVEDYPIEQFF
TRBV7-3,TRBJ2-7,CASSKTSGPYEQYF
TRBV4-3,TRBJ2-1,CASSQAPSGAGGSNEQFF
TRBV5-8,TRBJ2-1,CASSKQDTKDYNEQFF
TRBV27,TRBJ1-2,CASSQGQGTIYGYTF
TRBV30,TRBJ1-6,CAWSFQGFSPLHF
TRBV4-2,TRBJ2-1,CASSPRQGTYNEQFF
TRBV29-1,TRBJ2-7,CSVVTGDTYEQYF
TRBV7-2,TRBJ2-1,CASSLWLAGGSYNEQFF
TRBV19,TRBJ2-1,CATSYQSYNEQFF
TRBV5-4,TRBJ2-7,CASSLLAGGPYEQYF
TRBV4-3,TRBJ2-7,CASSLRAGTGGLEQYF
TRBV30,TRBJ1-1,CACQWETEAFF
TRBV6-5,TRBJ2-1,CASSTSVGQFF
TRBV27,TRBJ1-2,CASSQEHRGDYGYTF
TRBV28,TRBJ1-1,CASSLRGSITEAFF
TRBV5-8,TRBJ2-2,CASSTSGGRPANTGELFF
TRBV27,TRBJ2-7,CASSLTSGSYEQYF
TRBV7-3,TRBJ2-2,CASSLGVERGGGELFF
TRBV9,TRBJ2-7,CASSLAGTSGYEQYF
TRBV10-3,TRBJ1-2,CASSYSTGAGYTF
TRBV19,TRBJ1-5,CASKYSNQPQHF
TRBV11-1,TRBJ1-1,CASSLGPGWTEAFF
TRBV6-5,TRBJ2-7,CASSYGSRRGDEQYF
TRBV28,TRBJ1-2,CAGGARWHGYTF
TRBV6-5,TRBJ2-2,CASRIGLAGGGELFF
TRBV4-3,TRBJ1-3,CASSQDRGSGNTIYF
TRBV7-8,TRBJ1-2,CASSLATGDYGYTF